The clone carrying this T cell receptor beta chain came up many times. The antigen is unknown. The cohort's ophthalmopathy patients, a group with duration under 3 months, had a Clinical Activity Score of at least 3 and a NOSPECS grade of at least 4. The TCR beta CDR3 regions underwent amplification using RNA transcripts as the source. During a first-round RT-PCR of the TCR CDR3, the HTBI primer set was used. One entry per CDR3 protein, called by TCRdb with MiXCR from the multiplex PCR reads. The table shows 40,000 to 60,000 distinct CDR3 sequences, with around 48% occurring only once. The CDR3 is made up of 17 amino acids. Unmatched junction bases numbered 12, after V lost 1 base and J lost 5 bases. Looked up from germline, CDR1 is LNHNV and CDR2 is YYDKDF (reference sequence). The data derive from a study of T cells in Graves' hyperthyroidism and ophthalmopathy. Regarding the study as a whole: Onset of ophthalmopathy came a median around 6.5 months after the model predicted it. Clonotypes that were expanded in thyroid above 0.001 mostly appeared in blood too.

The specimen sequenced was blood. J is TRBJ2-5 and V is TRBV15, with 8 bases aligning to TRBD1. The origin of this receptor is a woman aged 45-59 years with Graves' ophthalmopathy. Here the CDR3 DNA reads TGTGCCACCAGCAGAGGGCTCCAGGGGGCTGGTCGGGAGACCCAGTACTTC. It codes for CATSRGLQGAGRETQYF.